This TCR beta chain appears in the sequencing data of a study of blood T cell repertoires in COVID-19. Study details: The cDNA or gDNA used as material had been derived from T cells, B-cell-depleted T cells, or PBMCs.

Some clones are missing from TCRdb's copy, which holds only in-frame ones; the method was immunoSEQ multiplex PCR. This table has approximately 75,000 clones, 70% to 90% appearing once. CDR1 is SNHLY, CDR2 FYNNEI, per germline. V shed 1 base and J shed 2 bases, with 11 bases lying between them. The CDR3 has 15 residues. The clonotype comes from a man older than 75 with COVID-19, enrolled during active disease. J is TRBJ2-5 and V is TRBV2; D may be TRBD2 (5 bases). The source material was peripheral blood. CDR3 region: CASSEEGDLQETQYF. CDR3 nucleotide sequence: TGTGCCAGCAGTGAAGAGGGAGACTTACAAGAGACCCAGTACTTC.